This T cell receptor beta chain appears in the sequencing data of a study of blood T cell repertoires in COVID-19. Study information: The United States, Italy and Spain were the sources of the acute and convalescent COVID-19 samples. PBMCs, B-cell-depleted T cells, or T cells provided the cDNA or gDNA that made up the material.

In the original analysis: From reference gene primer amplification, estimates of nucleated cell counts were derived. Sequencing was performed with immunoSEQ multiplex PCR; in TCRdb, only in-frame clones are kept and a portion is missing. That table supplies the V and J calls and clone size; D and trimming were determined from the DNA. The sample lists tens of thousands of clones; roughly 90% were seen once. Germline CDR1 reads MNHNY; CDR2 reads SVGAGI (reference sequence). The V end was cut by 5 bases, the J end by 0 bases, with 13 bases between. This CDR3 spans 15 amino acids. The sequence derives from a man aged 45-60 years with acute or convalescent COVID-19. The V gene is TRBV6-6, the J gene TRBJ1-1; no definite D call. Sequencing was performed on peripheral blood. CDR3 protein: CASSPKTIMNTEAFF. CDR3 coding DNA: TGTGCCAGCAGTCCCAAGACAATCATGAACACTGAAGCTTTCTTT.